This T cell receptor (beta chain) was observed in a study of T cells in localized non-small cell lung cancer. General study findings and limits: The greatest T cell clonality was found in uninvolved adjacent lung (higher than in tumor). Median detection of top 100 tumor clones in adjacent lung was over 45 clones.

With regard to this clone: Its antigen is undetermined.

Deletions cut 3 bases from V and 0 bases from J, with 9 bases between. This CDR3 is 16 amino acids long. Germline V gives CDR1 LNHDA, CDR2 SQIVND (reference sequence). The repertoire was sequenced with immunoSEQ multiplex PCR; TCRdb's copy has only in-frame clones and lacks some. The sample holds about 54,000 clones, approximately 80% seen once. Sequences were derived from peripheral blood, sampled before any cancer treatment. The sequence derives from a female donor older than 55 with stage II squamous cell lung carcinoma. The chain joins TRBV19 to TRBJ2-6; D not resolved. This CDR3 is CASSMPGISGANVLTF. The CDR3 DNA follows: TGTGCCAGTAGTATGCCGGGTATCTCTGGGGCCAACGTCCTGACTTTC.